The 27 T cell receptor beta chains given below trace back to one sample, sequenced in a study of blood T cell repertoires in COVID-19. Here immunoSEQ multiplex PCR was the method, and the copy in TCRdb shows in-frame clones only, minus some. The sample gives hundreds of thousands of clones, 85% to 90% of which show up once; around 0.85% is in the top ten. The sample comprised PBMCs or T cells enriched from blood (not recorded which). The origin of the receptors is a man between 50 and 59 years old who had been exposed to COVID-19.

The chain employs TRBV24-1 and TRBJ1-2, with D tentatively TRBD1 (5 bases). Trimming shortened V by 3 bases and J by 9 bases, and 22 bases separated the two germline ends. Germline CDR1 reads KGHDR; CDR2 reads SFDVKD. The CDR3 totals 16 residues. The DNA of the CDR3 is TGTGCCACCAGTGATCCCAGGGTGAACGGCGCGAGGAGCTACACCTTC. It specifies CATSDPRVNGARSYTF.

J is TRBJ2-3 and V is TRBV5-1, with D unresolved. V dropped 1 base and J dropped 1 base, with 7 bases sitting between them. Per germline, CDR1 SGHRS and CDR2 YFSETQ. This CDR3 comprises 14 residues. This CDR3 is CASSLIRGTDTQYF. The CDR3 DNA follows: TGCGCCAGCAGCTTGATCCGGGGCACAGATACGCAGTATTTT.

V and J are TRBV13 and TRBJ1-2; perhaps TRBD1 as D (5 bases). This CDR3 is 14 amino acids long. The germline V and J ends were trimmed by 2 bases and 4 bases, with 11 bases remaining between them. In germline, CDR1 is PRHDT, CDR2 FYEKMQ (reference sequence). Here the CDR3 DNA reads TGTGCCAGCAGCTTATTGACAGAACCCTATGGCTACACCTTC. Its translation is CASSLLTEPYGYTF.

In this sample, this clone turned up once. V usage is TRBV7-2 and J usage is TRBJ1-4; 10 nucleotides match TRBD1. The CDR3 extends over 16 amino acids. Germline CDR1 is SGHTA and CDR2 is FQGNSA. V dropped 4 bases and J dropped 7; count of bases not matched to a gene: 9. The CDR3 DNA sequence: TGTGCCAGCAGCTATAGACAGGGGGCTGGAGGTGAAAAACTGTTTTTT. This gives the protein CASSYRQGAGGEKLFF.

CDR3 nucleotide sequence: TGTGCCAGCCGCCGGATAGCGGGGGGCTACAATGAGCAGTTCTTC. Its protein product is CASRRIAGGYNEQFF. The gene calls are TRBV28 and TRBJ2-1; 10 bases line up with TRBD2. The length of the CDR3 is 15 residues. Germline V CDR1 and CDR2: MDHEN, SYDVKM. V gave up 8 bases and J gave up 3 bases; unmatched junction bases: 7. Drawing the rest from reference TRBV28 and TRBJ2-1, the complete variable domain is DVKVTQSSRYLVKRTGEKVFLECVQDMDHENMFWYRQDPGLGLRLIYFSYDVKMKEKGDIPEGYSVSREKKERFSLILESASTNQTSMYLCASRRIAGGYNEQFFGPGTRLTVL.

V usage is TRBV28 and J usage is TRBJ1-2; TRBD1 aligns across 7 bases. V gave up 6 bases and J gave up 4 bases; unmatched junction bases: 8. Germline V lookup: CDR1 MDHEN, CDR2 SYDVKM. This CDR3 has 14 amino acids. The CDR3 spells CASRSTGASYGYTF. CDR3 sequence (DNA): TGTGCCAGCAGAAGTACAGGGGCGAGCTATGGCTACACCTTC.

This clone occurred a few times. This chain links TRBV7-8 with TRBJ1-1; 7 positions agree with TRBD1. Trimming cost V 5 bases and J 7 bases; bases outside gene matches: 13. The length of the CDR3 is 15 residues. Germline CDR1 reads SGHVS; CDR2 reads FQNEAQ. The CDR3 spells CASSPYRGVGGEAFF. DNA for the CDR3: TGTGCCAGCAGCCCATACAGGGGTGTGGGGGGTGAAGCTTTCTTT.

This sequence joins TRBV29-1 and TRBJ2-3, with TRBD2 matching over 13 bases. This CDR3 comprises 17 residues. The V segment lost 5 bases and the J segment 3 bases; nucleotides outside the gene matches: 11. The germline V gene has CDR1 SQVTM and CDR2 ANQGSEA. CDR3 loop: CSVLGGELAGGTDTQYF. CDR3 DNA: TGCAGCGTTCTTGGGGGGGAACTAGCGGGAGGGACAGATACGCAGTATTTT.

The chain uses TRBV7-8 and TRBJ1-1; TRBD1 agrees at 7 bases. Germline lookup yields CDR1 SGHVS and CDR2 FQNEAQ. The CDR3 length is 13 residues. Trimming removed 5 bases from V and 9 bases from J; junction bases left unmatched: 9. The CDR3 sequence: CASSQSGTAKAFF. For the CDR3, the DNA is TGTGCCAGCAGCCAATCCGGGACAGCCAAAGCTTTCTTT.

V usage is TRBV28 and J usage is TRBJ2-5, with TRBD2 as a possible D gene (6 bases). The V end was cut by 2 bases, the J end by 13 bases, with 14 bases between. Germline V gene data show CDR1 as MDHEN and CDR2 as SYDVKM. This CDR3 spans 12 amino acids. The CDR3 spells CASSLAGRPGYF. DNA of the CDR3: TGTGCCAGCAGTTTAGCAGGGAGGCCCGGGTACTTC.

This chain connects TRBV27 to TRBJ1-5, with D possibly being TRBD1 (6 bases). This CDR3 contains 15 residues. The ends were cut back, 5 bases at V and 2 bases at J, with 13 bases in the middle. CDR1 MNHEY and CDR2 SMNVEV come from the germline V gene (reference sequence). CDR3 in amino acids: CASSSVAGGNQPQHF. In DNA, the CDR3 is TGTGCCAGCAGTAGCGTGGCAGGGGGCAATCAGCCCCAGCATTTT.

The J gene is TRBJ1-5, the V gene TRBV6-5, with D perhaps TRBD1 (5 bases). The CDR3 length is 14 residues. Trimming removed 5 bases at V and 1 base at J, with 9 bases between. Germline V gene data show CDR1 as MNHEY and CDR2 as SVGAGI. CDR3 sequence: CASSHNRSNQPQHF. CDR3 nucleotides: TGTGCCAGCAGTCATAACAGGAGCAATCAGCCCCAGCATTTT.

This chain joins TRBV29-1 and TRBJ1-1; tentatively, D is TRBD1 (5 bases). The germline V gene has CDR1 SQVTM and CDR2 ANQGSEA. The CDR3 is 13 amino acids. Trimming took off 2 bases at V and 3 bases at J, with 10 bases between the two ends. The CDR3 nucleotides are TGCAGCGTTGAATGGGGCCCGGACACTGAAGCTTTCTTT. This sequence encodes CSVEWGPDTEAFF.

This chain connects TRBV4-1 to TRBJ2-5; 9 positions match TRBD2. Unmatched junction bases numbered 11, after V lost 4 bases and J lost 2 bases. CDR1 is MGHRA, CDR2 YSYEKL, per germline. This CDR3 is 17 amino acids long. DNA for the CDR3: TGCGCCAGCAGCCGGACGTCGCCTAGCGGGGATCAAGAGACCCAGTACTTC. Residues: CASSRTSPSGDQETQYF.

This clone was seen only once. The CDR3 loop reads CASRNYGQGGDTQYF. In DNA, the CDR3 is TGTGCCAGCAGGAACTATGGACAGGGCGGAGATACGCAGTATTTT. V and J are TRBV3-1 (or the pseudogene TRBV3-2) and TRBJ2-3; 8 bases are shared with TRBD1. The V gene end was trimmed by 6 bases and the J gene end by 5 bases; junction bases not matched to a gene: 10. Germline lookup yields CDR1 LGHDT and CDR2 YNNKEL (reference sequence). The CDR3 is made up of 15 amino acids.

The chain couples TRBV5-1 to TRBJ2-5; TRBD1 agrees at 8 bases. This CDR3 is 15 amino acids long. The V gene end was trimmed by 4 bases and the J gene end by 0 bases; junction bases not matched to a gene: 5. Germline V CDR1 and CDR2: SGHRS, YFSETQ. The CDR3 sequence: CASSIQGGHQETQYF. The CDR3 DNA reads as TGCGCCAGCAGCATACAGGGGGGACACCAAGAGACCCAGTACTTC.

The chain combines TRBV3-1 (or the pseudogene TRBV3-2) with TRBJ1-1; D ambiguous. V shed 3 bases and J shed 1 base, with 3 bases lying between them. Per the germline V gene, CDR1 is LGHDT and CDR2 is YNNKEL (reference sequence). CDR3 size: 12 residues. CDR3 in amino acids: CASSHGNTEAFF. For the CDR3, the DNA is TGTGCCAGCAGCCACGGGAACACTGAAGCTTTCTTT.

This chain connects TRBV11-3 to TRBJ2-3, with 7 bases fitting TRBD2. This CDR3 has 16 amino acids. Germline V gene lookup returns CDR1 SGHNT and CDR2 YENEEA. The junction had 8 bases not matched to a gene; V was cut back by 3 bases and J by 2 bases. CDR3 in amino acids: CASSFFSGTYTDTQYF. CDR3 in DNA: TGTGCCAGCAGCTTCTTCAGCGGGACTTACACAGATACGCAGTATTTT.

The genes are TRBV5-6 and TRBJ1-5; weak D call: TRBD1 (5 bases). With 5 bases removed from V and 10 bases from J, the gap between germline ends came to 19 bases. Germline CDR1 is SGHDT and CDR2 is YYEEEE. The CDR3 extends over 14 amino acids. The CDR3 bases are TGTGCCAGCAGTCGTCGTCCAGGGATTTTACCCCAGCATTTT. Translation: CASSRRPGILPQHF. Looking up the rest from reference TRBV5-6 and TRBJ1-5 gives the full variable domain: DAGVTQSPTHLIKTRGQQVTLRCSPKSGHDTVSWYQQALGQGPQFIFQYYEEEERQRGNFPDRFSGHQFPNYSSELNVNALLLGDSALYLCASSRRPGILPQHFGDGTRLSIL.

The rearrangement uses TRBV9 and TRBJ2-1, with TRBD2 matching 8 bases. CDR1 is SGDLS and CDR2 is YYNGEE in the germline V gene. The CDR3 runs to 14 residues. V gave up 3 bases and J gave up 6 bases; unmatched junction bases: 5. Here the CDR3 reads CASSDGLASNEQFF. The CDR3 DNA follows: TGTGCCAGCAGCGACGGACTAGCTTCCAATGAGCAGTTCTTC. Based on the CDR3 plus reference TRBV9 and TRBJ2-1, the full variable domain is DSGVTQTPKHLITATGQRVTLRCSPRSGDLSVYWYQQSLDQGLQFLIQYYNGEERAKGNILERFSAQQFPDLHSELNLSSLELGDSALYFCASSDGLASNEQFFGPGTRLTVL.

The V call is TRBV19, the J call TRBJ2-6; D gene ambiguous. This CDR3 region has 13 residues. Between the trimmed V and J ends, which lost 7 bases and 2 bases, there was a span of 6 bases. Germline-derived CDR1 and CDR2 are LNHDA and SQIVND (reference sequence). The CDR3 region is CASTQTGANVLTF. DNA for the CDR3: TGTGCCAGTACACAGACTGGGGCCAACGTCCTGACTTTC.

This chain connects TRBV28 to TRBJ1-4, with D possibly being TRBD1 (6 bases). V was trimmed by 6 bases and J by 0 bases, leaving 11 bases between them. Looked up from germline, CDR1 is MDHEN and CDR2 is SYDVKM. The CDR3 runs to 15 residues. CDR3 coding DNA: TGTGCCAGCAGGTTAGGGGGGACAACTAATGAAAAACTGTTTTTT. Translating it yields CASRLGGTTNEKLFF.

This clone was found a few times. The chain has TRBV9 and TRBJ2-7, with 9 bases lining up with TRBD1. J was trimmed by 1 base and V by 4 bases; bases with no gene match: 3. The germline CDR1 and CDR2 sequences are SGDLS and YYNGEE. The CDR3 runs to 14 residues. CDR3 in amino acids: CASSTGQGSYEQYF. CDR3 DNA sequence: TGTGCCAGCAGCACGGGACAGGGTTCCTACGAGCAGTACTTC.

V usage is TRBV6-5 and J usage is TRBJ1-2; no clear D. Germline V CDR1 and CDR2: MNHEY, SVGAGI. CDR3 size: 12 residues. V lost 2 bases and J lost 2, with 3 bases in between. The CDR3 DNA reads as TGTGCCAGCAGTTACCAGAACTATGGCTACACCTTC. Residues: CASSYQNYGYTF.

The chain carries TRBV5-1 and TRBJ2-3; perhaps TRBD1 as D (5 bases). This CDR3 region has 15 residues. Trimming cost V 4 bases and J 0 bases, with 12 bases left between them. Germline V gene data show CDR1 as SGHRS and CDR2 as YFSETQ. The CDR3 sequence is CASSPPRVSTDTQYF. The CDR3 DNA sequence: TGCGCCAGCAGCCCCCCCAGGGTCAGCACAGATACGCAGTATTTT.

The V gene is TRBV28, the J gene TRBJ2-3; D is ambiguous. Per germline, CDR1 MDHEN and CDR2 SYDVKM. Trimming removed 5 bases at V and 1 base at J, with 13 bases between. The CDR3 length is 15 residues. CDR3 sequence: CASSLHSSGTDTQYF. The CDR3 DNA follows: TGTGCCAGCAGTCTCCATTCCAGCGGCACAGATACGCAGTATTTT.

J is TRBJ1-4 and V is TRBV25-1, with TRBD1 identical over 8 bases. Germline-derived CDR1 and CDR2 are MGHDK and SYGVNS. V was clipped by 1 base and J by 6 bases; unmatched bases: 10. The CDR3 contains 17 residues. The CDR3 sequence is CASSEFFQGARDEKLFF. CDR3 in DNA: TGTGCCAGCAGTGAATTTTTCCAGGGGGCTCGTGATGAAAAACTGTTTTTT.